The clone carrying this T cell receptor beta chain showed up just a few times. The antigen is undetermined. A CD45RO/CCR7/CD25/CD127/CD95/CD27 panel sorted naive, central memory, regulatory and stem cell-like memory CD4+ cells. Populations obtained by sorting all exceeded 95% purity. V was clipped by 7 bases and J by 1 base, with 16 bases between them. Per germline, CDR1 SGDLS and CDR2 YYNGEE. The CDR3 has 15 residues. Expressed TCRB transcripts were sequenced after all isolated RNA was converted to cDNA. Produced via immunoSEQ multiplex PCR; TCRdb's table is partial and in-frame only. The sample includes over 150,000 clones, approximately 8% of them seen just once. This sample is drawn from a study of beta chain features in type 1 diabetes. In the study overall: Some 99 million sorted cells were examined across all samples. Study-level results: VDJ junctions from patients with type 1 diabetes contained fewer insertions and more deletions. Moderate yet significant TCRB CDR3 shortening was seen in Type 1 diabetes patients in all four CD4+ subsets.

This receptor was taken from a woman in her thirties or forties with type 1 diabetes. The sequenced material came from central memory CD4+ T cells from blood. The V gene is TRBV9, the J gene TRBJ2-3, with D tentatively TRBD1 (6 bases). CDR3 sequence reads: CASGPNEGGTDTQYF. CDR3 bases: TGTGCCAGCGGGCCAAATGAGGGGGGCACAGATACGCAGTATTTT.